This T cell receptor beta chain was recorded in a study of T-cell reconstitution after alpha-beta-depleted transplantation in children. This clonotype was detected ten times or more. During its preparation, the TCRbeta library received unique molecular identifiers. One entry per CDR3 protein results from TCRdb running MiXCR on the PCR reads. The sample consists of 260,000 or so distinct CDR3 sequences, 9.5% to 15% of them appearing once. Germline lookup yields CDR1 MNHEY and CDR2 SVGEGT. Trimming took 6 bases from V and 5 from J, leaving 20 bases between them. CDR3 length equals 15 residues. The chain carries TRBV6-2 or TRBV6-3 and TRBJ2-7; D gene unclear. The clonotype comes from a human donor who donated a stem cell graft to a child with acute lymphoblastic leukemia. The sequencing used PBMCs from the stem cell graft donor, collected from the stem cell graft. The CDR3 reads CASSPIPPPVDEQYF. CDR3 coding DNA: TGTGCCAGCAGCCCGATTCCCCCTCCAGTGGACGAGCAGTACTTC.